This TCR beta chain was captured by sequencing in a study of blood T cell repertoires in COVID-19. The overall study: Nucleic acid was either cDNA or gDNA, and it came from T cells, B-cell-depleted T cells, or PBMCs.

Authors' analysis steps: Amplification of reference gene primers was used by the study to estimate nucleated cell counts. TCRdb's table, derived via immunoSEQ multiplex PCR, lists solely in-frame clones and lacks some. D and trimming were read from the DNA, whereas the V and J calls and clone size are those reported in that table. The profile covers about 190,000 clones, with roughly nine tenths appearing a single time and around 7% taken by the ten largest. Germline loops: CDR1 LGHDT, CDR2 YNNKEL (reference sequence). The CDR3 covers 13 residues. V lost 1 base to trimming and J lost 13 bases, with 13 bases between them.

Specimen: peripheral blood. This chain links TRBV3-1 (or the pseudogene TRBV3-2) with TRBJ1-4; maybe TRBD1 (5 bases). This TCR was sampled from a middle-aged man with acute or convalescent COVID-19. In nucleotides, the CDR3 is TGTGCCAGCAGCCAAGGGGCCAAGGGGCTACTGTTTTTT. It yields the protein CASSQGAKGLLFF.